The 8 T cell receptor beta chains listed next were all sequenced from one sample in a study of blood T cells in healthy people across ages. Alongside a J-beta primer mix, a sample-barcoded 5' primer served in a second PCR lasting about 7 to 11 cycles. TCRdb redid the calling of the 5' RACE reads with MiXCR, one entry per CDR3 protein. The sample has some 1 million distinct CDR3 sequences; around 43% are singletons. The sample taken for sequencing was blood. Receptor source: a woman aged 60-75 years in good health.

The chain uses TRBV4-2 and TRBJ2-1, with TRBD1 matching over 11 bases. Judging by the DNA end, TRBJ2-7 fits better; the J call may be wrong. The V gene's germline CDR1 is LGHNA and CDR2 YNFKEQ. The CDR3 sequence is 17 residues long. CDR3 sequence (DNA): TGTGCCAGCAGCCAAGGGACAGGGGGCAAGTCCTACAATGAGCAGTACTTC. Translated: CASSQGTGGKSYNEQYF.

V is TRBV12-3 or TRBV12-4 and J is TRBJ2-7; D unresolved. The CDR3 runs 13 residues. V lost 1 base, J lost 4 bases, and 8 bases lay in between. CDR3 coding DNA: TGTGCCAGCAGTTTAGTCAATAGGTACGAGCAGTACTTC. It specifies CASSLVNRYEQYF.

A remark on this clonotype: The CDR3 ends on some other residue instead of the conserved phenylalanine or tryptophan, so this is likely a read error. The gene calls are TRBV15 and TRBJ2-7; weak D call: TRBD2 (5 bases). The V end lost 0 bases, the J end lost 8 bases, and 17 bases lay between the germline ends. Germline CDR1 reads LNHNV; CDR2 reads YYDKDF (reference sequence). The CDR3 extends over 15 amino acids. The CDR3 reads CATSRDRRGTVKQYS. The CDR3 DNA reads TGTGCCACCAGCAGAGATCGCCGGGGTACTGTGAAGCAGTACTCC.

Here the CDR3 reads CSGKMLGLASEQYF. The CDR3 DNA is TGCAGCGGAAAGATGCTGGGACTAGCGAGTGAGCAGTACTTC. The chain carries TRBV29-1 and TRBJ2-5, with 10 bases that match TRBD2. After removal of 7 bases from V and 11 bases from J, the junction contained 16 bases not matched to a gene. This CDR3 is built from 14 residues. Germline-derived CDR1 and CDR2 are SQVTM and ANQGSEA.

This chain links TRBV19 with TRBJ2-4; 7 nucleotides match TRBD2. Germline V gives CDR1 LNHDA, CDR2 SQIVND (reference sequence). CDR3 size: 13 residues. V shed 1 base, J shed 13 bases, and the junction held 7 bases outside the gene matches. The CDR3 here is CASSIGLAREQYF. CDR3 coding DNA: TGTGCCAGTAGTATAGGACTAGCTCGGGAGCAGTACTTC.

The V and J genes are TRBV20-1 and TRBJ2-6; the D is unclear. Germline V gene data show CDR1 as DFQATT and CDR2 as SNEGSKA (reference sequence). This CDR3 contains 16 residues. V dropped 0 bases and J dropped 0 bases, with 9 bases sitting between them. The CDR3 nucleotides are TGCAGTGCTAGAGACGACGGCGACTCTGGGGCCAACGTCCTGACTTTC. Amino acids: CSARDDGDSGANVLTF.

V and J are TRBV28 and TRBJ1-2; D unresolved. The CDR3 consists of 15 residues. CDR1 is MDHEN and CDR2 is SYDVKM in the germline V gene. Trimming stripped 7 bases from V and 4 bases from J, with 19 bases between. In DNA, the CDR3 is TGTGCCAGCAACACCCGGAAGGTGGCGGGCTATGGCTACACCTTC. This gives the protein CASNTRKVAGYGYTF.

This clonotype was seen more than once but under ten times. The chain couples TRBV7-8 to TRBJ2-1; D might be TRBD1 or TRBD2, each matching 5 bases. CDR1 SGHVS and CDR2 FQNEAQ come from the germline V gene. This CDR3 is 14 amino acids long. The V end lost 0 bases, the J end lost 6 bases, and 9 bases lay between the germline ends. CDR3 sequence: CASSLAAGSNEQFF. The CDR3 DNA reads TGTGCCAGCAGCTTAGCGGCAGGGAGCAATGAGCAGTTCTTC.